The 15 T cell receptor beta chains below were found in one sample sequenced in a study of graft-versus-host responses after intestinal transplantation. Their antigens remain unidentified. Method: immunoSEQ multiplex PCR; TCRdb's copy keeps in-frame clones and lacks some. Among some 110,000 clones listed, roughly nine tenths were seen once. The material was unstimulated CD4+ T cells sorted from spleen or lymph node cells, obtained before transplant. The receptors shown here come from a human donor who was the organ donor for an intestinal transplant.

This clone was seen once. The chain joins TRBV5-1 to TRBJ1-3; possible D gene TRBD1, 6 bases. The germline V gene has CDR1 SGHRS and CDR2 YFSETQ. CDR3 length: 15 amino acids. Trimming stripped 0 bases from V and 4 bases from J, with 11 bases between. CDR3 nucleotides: TGCGCCAGCAGCTTGGTTACAGGGACGGGAAACACCATATATTTT. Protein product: CASSLVTGTGNTIYF.

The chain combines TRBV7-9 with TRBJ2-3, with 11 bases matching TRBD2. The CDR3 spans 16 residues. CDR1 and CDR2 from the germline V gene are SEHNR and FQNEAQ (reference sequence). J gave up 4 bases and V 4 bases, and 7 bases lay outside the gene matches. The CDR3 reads CASSSIAGGKADTQYF. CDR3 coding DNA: TGTGCCAGCAGCTCCATAGCGGGAGGGAAGGCAGATACGCAGTATTTT.

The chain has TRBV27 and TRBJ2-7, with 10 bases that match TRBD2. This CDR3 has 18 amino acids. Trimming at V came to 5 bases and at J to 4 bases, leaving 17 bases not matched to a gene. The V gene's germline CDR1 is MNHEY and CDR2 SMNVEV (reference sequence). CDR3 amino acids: CASSPLAGVSPARYEQYF. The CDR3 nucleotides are TGTGCCAGCAGTCCGCTAGCGGGAGTTTCCCCGGCCAGATACGAGCAGTACTTC.

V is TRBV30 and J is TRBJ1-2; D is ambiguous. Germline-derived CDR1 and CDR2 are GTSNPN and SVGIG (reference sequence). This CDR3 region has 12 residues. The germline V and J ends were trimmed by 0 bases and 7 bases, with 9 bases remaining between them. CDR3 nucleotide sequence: TGTGCCTGGAGTGTTGGAGGAGTTGGCTACACCTTC. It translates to CAWSVGGVGYTF.

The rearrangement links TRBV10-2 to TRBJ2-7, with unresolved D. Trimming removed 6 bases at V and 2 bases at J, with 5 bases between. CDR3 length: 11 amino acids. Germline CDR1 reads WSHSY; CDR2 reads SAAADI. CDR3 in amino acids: CASRETYEQYF. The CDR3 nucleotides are TGCGCCAGCAGGGAGACCTACGAGCAGTACTTC.

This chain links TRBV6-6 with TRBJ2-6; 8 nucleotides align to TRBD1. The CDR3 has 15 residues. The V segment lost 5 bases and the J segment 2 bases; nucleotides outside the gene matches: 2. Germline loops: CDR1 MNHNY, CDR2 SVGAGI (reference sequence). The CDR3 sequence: CASSQTGAGANVLTF. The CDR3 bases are TGTGCCAGCAGTCAGACAGGGGCTGGGGCCAACGTCCTGACTTTC.

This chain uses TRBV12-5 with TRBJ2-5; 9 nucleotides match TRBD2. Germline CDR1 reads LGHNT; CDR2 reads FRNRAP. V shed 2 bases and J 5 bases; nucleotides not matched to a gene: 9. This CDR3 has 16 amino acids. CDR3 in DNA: TGTGCTAGTGGTTTGTACGTAGCGGGAGTAGGCGAGACCCAGTACTTC. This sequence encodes CASGLYVAGVGETQYF.

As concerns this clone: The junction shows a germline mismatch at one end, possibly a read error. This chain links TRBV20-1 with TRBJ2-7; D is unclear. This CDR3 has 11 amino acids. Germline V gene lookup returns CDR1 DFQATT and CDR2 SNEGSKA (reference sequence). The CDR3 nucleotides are TGCAGTGCTCGCCCCTCCTCCGAGCAGTACTTC. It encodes CSARPSSEQYF.

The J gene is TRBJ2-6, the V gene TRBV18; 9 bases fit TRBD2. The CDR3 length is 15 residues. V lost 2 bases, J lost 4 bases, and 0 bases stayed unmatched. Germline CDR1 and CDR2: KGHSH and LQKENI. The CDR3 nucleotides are TGTGCCAGCTCACCAAGCGGGAGGGGGGCCAACGTCCTGACTTTC. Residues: CASSPSGRGANVLTF.

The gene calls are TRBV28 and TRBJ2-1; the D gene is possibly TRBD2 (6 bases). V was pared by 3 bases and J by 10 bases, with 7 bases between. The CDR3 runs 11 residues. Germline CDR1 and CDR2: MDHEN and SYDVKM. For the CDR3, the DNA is TGTGCCAGCAGTTTGGGGAGGGAGCAGTTCTTC. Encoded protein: CASSLGREQFF. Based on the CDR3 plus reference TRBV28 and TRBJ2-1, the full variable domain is DVKVTQSSRYLVKRTGEKVFLECVQDMDHENMFWYRQDPGLGLRLIYFSYDVKMKEKGDIPEGYSVSREKKERFSLILESASTNQTSMYLCASSLGREQFFGPGTRLTVL.

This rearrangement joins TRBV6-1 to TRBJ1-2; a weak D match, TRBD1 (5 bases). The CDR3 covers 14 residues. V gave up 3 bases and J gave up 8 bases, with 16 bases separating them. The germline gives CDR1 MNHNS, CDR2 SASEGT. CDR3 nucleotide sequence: TGTGCCAGCAGTGAGACCCGGGCAGGGATCGGCTACACCTTC. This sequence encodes CASSETRAGIGYTF.

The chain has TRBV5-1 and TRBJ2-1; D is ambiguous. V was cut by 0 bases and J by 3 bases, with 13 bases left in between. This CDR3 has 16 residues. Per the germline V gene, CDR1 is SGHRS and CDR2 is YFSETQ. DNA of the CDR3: TGCGCCAGCAGCTTGGAGGCAGTCACGGGCTACAATGAGCAGTTCTTC. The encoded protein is CASSLEAVTGYNEQFF. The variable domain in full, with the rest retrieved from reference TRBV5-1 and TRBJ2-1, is KAGVTQTPRYLIKTRGQQVTLSCSPISGHRSVSWYQQTPGQGLQFLFEYFSETQRNKGNFPGRFSGRQFSNSRSEMNVSTLELGDSALYLCASSLEAVTGYNEQFFGPGTRLTVL.

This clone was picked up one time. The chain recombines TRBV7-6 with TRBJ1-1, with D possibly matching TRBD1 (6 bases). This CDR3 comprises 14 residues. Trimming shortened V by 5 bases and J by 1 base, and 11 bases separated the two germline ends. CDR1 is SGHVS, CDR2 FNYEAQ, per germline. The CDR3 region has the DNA TGTGCCAGCAGCCGGGTAGGGGGGAACACTGAAGCTTTCTTT. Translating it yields CASSRVGGNTEAFF.

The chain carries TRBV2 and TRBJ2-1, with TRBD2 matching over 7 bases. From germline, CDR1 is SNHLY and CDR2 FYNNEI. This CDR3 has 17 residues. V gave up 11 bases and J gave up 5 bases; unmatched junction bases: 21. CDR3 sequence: CASRGGQLAGLHNEQFF. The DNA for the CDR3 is TGTGCCTCCCGCGGGGGTCAATTAGCGGGCCTACACAATGAGCAGTTCTTC.

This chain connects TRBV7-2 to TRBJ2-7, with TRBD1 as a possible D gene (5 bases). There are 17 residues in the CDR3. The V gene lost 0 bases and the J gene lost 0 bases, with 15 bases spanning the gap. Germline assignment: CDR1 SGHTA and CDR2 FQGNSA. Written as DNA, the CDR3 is TGTGCCAGCAGCTTAGCGTTTGGAAGGGGCAACTCCTACGAGCAGTACTTC. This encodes CASSLAFGRGNSYEQYF.